This T cell receptor (beta chain) was identified during a study of cytomegalovirus exposure and HLA in healthy donors. The PCR contained 60 Vbeta and 13 Jbeta primers. Sequencing was performed with immunoSEQ multiplex PCR; in TCRdb, only in-frame clones are kept and a portion is missing. The repertoire holds 150,000 to 200,000 clones, with around 79% as singletons. V trimming: 3 bases; J trimming: 6 bases; junction bases outside the gene matches: 1. The CDR3 is 15 amino acids. CDR1 and CDR2 (germline): SGDLS, YYNGEE. The chain couples TRBV9 to TRBJ2-1, with 15 bases lining up with TRBD2. The sequence was obtained from a man aged 45-65 years in good health and CMV-seropositive. Material for sequencing was PBMCs. This CDR3 is CASSGTSGGVNEQFF. The CDR3 nucleotides read TGTGCCAGCAGCGGGACTAGCGGGGGGGTCAATGAGCAGTTCTTC.